Each of the 5 T cell receptor beta chains below was sequenced from the same sample in a study of blood T cell repertoires in COVID-19. The repertoire was sequenced with immunoSEQ multiplex PCR; TCRdb's copy has only in-frame clones and lacks some. The data contain around 320,000 clones, approximately 85% of them seen just once; the ten biggest clones take up 7.2%. The sample was peripheral blood. The receptors come from a human donor in a cohort sampled during active COVID-19.

This chain joins TRBV12-3 or TRBV12-4 and TRBJ1-6, with D possibly TRBD1 on 6 matching bases. The CDR3 is 13 amino acids. V was cut by 4 bases and J by 7 bases, with 8 bases left in between. CDR3 in amino acids: CASSSGQNSPLHF. DNA for the CDR3: TGTGCCAGCAGTTCTGGACAGAATTCACCCCTCCACTTT.

This chain links TRBV7-3 with TRBJ2-3; 10 bases map to TRBD2. Trimming took 4 bases from V and 3 from J; bases not matched to a gene: 4. Germline assignment: CDR1 SGHTA and CDR2 FQGTGA. The CDR3 extends over 15 amino acids. CDR3: CASSSSGGGTDTQYF. CDR3 sequence (DNA): TGTGCCAGCAGCTCTAGCGGGGGAGGGACAGATACGCAGTATTTT.

The rearrangement joins TRBV19 to TRBJ1-5, with D perhaps TRBD1 (6 bases). Germline CDR1 reads LNHDA; CDR2 reads SQIVND (reference sequence). The V end lost 10 bases, the J end lost 3 bases, and 16 bases lay between the germline ends. There are 14 residues in the CDR3. CDR3 loop: CATNPTGSNQPQHF. Here the CDR3 DNA reads TGTGCCACCAACCCGACAGGCTCCAATCAGCCCCAGCATTTT.

The CDR3 DNA follows: TGCGCCAGCAGCCAAGAAGGGGCCCGGCCCGGGGAGCTGTTTTTT. Protein: CASSQEGARPGELFF. This chain links TRBV4-1 with TRBJ2-2; D might be TRBD1 (5 bases). Germline CDR1 is MGHRA and CDR2 is YSYEKL. The length of the CDR3 is 15 residues. Trimming took 0 bases from V and 6 from J, leaving 11 bases between them.

V gene TRBV7-2 combines with J gene TRBJ2-3; 8 bases are shared with TRBD2. Germline lookup yields CDR1 SGHTA and CDR2 FQGNSA. V was pared by 1 base and J by 3 bases, with 9 bases of the junction left unmatched. The CDR3 runs to 17 residues. Here the CDR3 reads CASSLVSGGGITDTQYF. The CDR3 DNA follows: TGTGCCAGCAGCTTAGTCTCTGGCGGGGGGATTACAGATACGCAGTATTTT.